Shown below are 25 T cell receptor beta chains from a single sample sequenced in a study of T cells in Graves' hyperthyroidism and ophthalmopathy. RNA transcripts gave rise to amplified TCR beta CDR3 regions. Researchers ran a first-round RT-PCR on the TCR CDR3 using the HTBI primer set. Each CDR3 protein is one row after TCRdb ran MiXCR on the multiplex PCR reads. The sample lists about 360,000 distinct CDR3 sequences; about 13% were seen once. Sequencing was performed on blood. Receptors were obtained from a woman aged 18-29 years with Graves' hyperthyroidism.

Worth noting for this clonotype: Since a much larger clone is just one base distant, this may be a read error. J is TRBJ1-6 and V is TRBV20-1; no firm D call. The CDR3 contains 12 residues. V gave up 4 bases and J gave up 11 bases, with 12 bases separating them. The germline V gene encodes CDR1 DFQATT and CDR2 SNEGSKA (reference sequence). The CDR3 DNA follows: TGCAGTGCTAAGAGCCCGGATCCACCCCTCCACTTT. Encoded protein: CSAKSPDPPLHF.

This clonotype has ten or more counts. The V and J genes are TRBV6-1 and TRBJ2-7, with TRBD2 matching 9 bases. The CDR3 is made up of 14 amino acids. Germline V gene lookup returns CDR1 MNHNS and CDR2 SASEGT. V trimming: 8 bases; J trimming: 3 bases; junction bases outside the gene matches: 8. The CDR3 coding sequence is TGTGCCAGCGGCAGGACTAGCGAAAGCTACGAGCAGTACTTC. Protein product: CASGRTSESYEQYF.

V is TRBV15 and J is TRBJ1-2, with D perhaps matching TRBD1 (5 bases). The V gene's germline CDR1 is LNHNV and CDR2 YYDKDF (reference sequence). Trimming pared 3 bases from V and 1 base from J, leaving 24 bases between. This CDR3 region has 19 residues. Here the CDR3 DNA reads TGTGCCACCAGCAGTACCCTTACCGGGACGGCCGCCCTTAACTATGGCTACACCTTC. The encoded protein is CATSSTLTGTAALNYGYTF.

Many counts were recorded for this clonotype. The chain joins TRBV19 to TRBJ2-1; D assignment may be TRBD1 or TRBD2 (5 bases each). The CDR3 is 16 amino acids. V shed 7 bases and J shed 4 bases, with 20 bases lying between them. Germline V lookup: CDR1 LNHDA, CDR2 SQIVND (reference sequence). CDR3 DNA: TGTGCCAGTACCCTAGGTATAGGGACGGTATACAATGAGCAGTTCTTC. Protein product: CASTLGIGTVYNEQFF. The full variable domain, with the rest looked up from reference TRBV19 and TRBJ2-1, is DGGITQSPKYLFRKEGQNVTLSCEQNLNHDAMYWYRQDPGQGLRLIYYSQIVNDFQKGDIAEGYSVSREKKESFPLTVTSAQKNPTAFYLCASTLGIGTVYNEQFFGPGTRLTVL.

The table lists this clonotype with many counts. The J gene is TRBJ2-1, the V gene TRBV20-1, with D perhaps matching TRBD1 (5 bases). The ends were cut back, 6 bases at V and 10 bases at J, with 19 bases in the middle. This CDR3 region has 13 residues. From germline, CDR1 is DFQATT and CDR2 SNEGSKA (reference sequence). The CDR3 bases are TGCAGTGCCGGACAAACTAAAACAGGAGAGCAGTTCTTC. This codes for CSAGQTKTGEQFF.

The chain carries TRBV4-1 and TRBJ1-4; a possible D gene is TRBD1 (5 bases). V dropped 1 base and J dropped 7 bases, with 19 bases sitting between them. Germline loops: CDR1 MGHRA, CDR2 YSYEKL. The CDR3 has 17 amino acids. CDR3 nucleotides: TGCGCCAGCAGCCAAGCTTCCCAGGGCGACCTTTCTGAAAAACTGTTTTTT. This codes for CASSQASQGDLSEKLFF.

The CDR3 loop is CASSSGQANTGELFF. The CDR3 DNA reads as TGTGCCAGCAGCTCAGGACAGGCAAACACCGGGGAGCTGTTTTTT. The chain combines TRBV5-8 with TRBJ2-2; 7 positions agree with TRBD1. V was clipped by 3 bases and J by 2 bases; unmatched bases: 4. CDR1 SGHTS and CDR2 YDEGEE come from the germline V gene. This CDR3 spans 15 amino acids. The variable domain in full, with the rest retrieved from reference TRBV5-8 and TRBJ2-2, is EAGVTQSPTHLIKTRGQQATLRCSPISGHTSVYWYQQALGLGLQFLLWYDEGEERNRGNFPPRFSGRQFPNYSSELNVNALELEDSALYLCASSSGQANTGELFFGEGSRLTVL.

At least ten counts were recorded for this clonotype. This sequence joins TRBV28 and TRBJ2-5; TRBD2 matches 13 bases. The trim removed 3 bases at V and 4 bases at J, leaving 5 bases unmatched. Germline CDR1 is MDHEN and CDR2 is SYDVKM. The CDR3 loop spans 16 amino acids. CDR3 residues: CASSFGLAGVGETQYF. In DNA form, the CDR3 reads TGTGCCAGCAGTTTTGGACTAGCGGGAGTTGGAGAGACCCAGTACTTC. The complete variable domain, with remaining parts taken from reference TRBV28 and TRBJ2-5, reads DVKVTQSSRYLVKRTGEKVFLECVQDMDHENMFWYRQDPGLGLRLIYFSYDVKMKEKGDIPEGYSVSREKKERFSLILESASTNQTSMYLCASSFGLAGVGETQYFGPGTRLLVL.

This clonotype was seen many times. The genes are TRBV24-1 and TRBJ2-1; D gene ambiguous. The germline gives CDR1 KGHDR, CDR2 SFDVKD. V lost 0 bases to trimming and J lost 7 bases, with 6 bases between them. This CDR3 has 13 amino acids. CDR3 amino acids: CATSDLPGNEQFF. The CDR3 DNA reads TGTGCCACCAGTGATTTGCCCGGGAATGAGCAGTTCTTC.

This clonotype appeared many times. The chain has TRBV28 and TRBJ1-4; no firm D call. Germline CDR1 and CDR2: MDHEN and SYDVKM. The V gene lost 3 bases and the J gene lost 7 bases, with 12 bases spanning the gap. The CDR3 is made up of 14 amino acids. CDR3 region: CASSFVGPAEKLFF. As DNA, the CDR3 is TGTGCCAGCAGTTTCGTAGGGCCGGCTGAAAAACTGTTTTTT.

This clonotype was seen many times. The V gene is TRBV11-2, the J gene TRBJ2-7; the match to TRBD2 covers 7 bases. Germline CDR1 SGHAT, CDR2 FQNNGV. With 5 bases clipped from V and 6 bases from J, the junction kept 16 bases outside the gene matches. The CDR3 runs to 16 residues. CDR3 DNA sequence: TGTGCCAGCAGCCTACCCCCCGGACTAGTATCGCGCGAGCAGTACTTC. It yields the protein CASSLPPGLVSREQYF.

At least ten counts were recorded for this clonotype. The chain carries TRBV7-2 and TRBJ1-2; 7 bases match TRBD1. CDR3 length: 15 amino acids. Germline lookup yields CDR1 SGHTA and CDR2 FQGNSA. V was pared by 3 bases and J by 8 bases, with 12 bases of the junction left unmatched. The CDR3 reads CASSFATGQLGGYTF. The DNA of the CDR3 is TGTGCCAGCAGCTTCGCGACAGGGCAGCTCGGGGGCTACACCTTC.

The gene calls are TRBV30 and TRBJ1-5; 7 bases line up with TRBD1. V was pared by 4 bases and J by 5 bases, with 5 bases of the junction left unmatched. CDR1 and CDR2 (germline): GTSNPN, SVGIG (reference sequence). The CDR3 runs to 13 residues. The CDR3 is CAWNRQGYQPQHF. CDR3 nucleotide sequence: TGTGCCTGGAACCGACAGGGTTATCAGCCCCAGCATTTT.

In this sample, this clonotype turned up a few times. V and J are TRBV4-1 and TRBJ1-1; D is unresolved. The germline V and J ends were trimmed by 0 bases and 4 bases, with 12 bases remaining between them. CDR3 length: 15 amino acids. From germline, CDR1 is MGHRA and CDR2 YSYEKL. CDR3 region: CASSQEPSAATEAFF. The CDR3, as DNA: TGCGCCAGCAGCCAAGAACCGTCGGCAGCCACTGAAGCTTTCTTT.

The chain is built from TRBV27 and TRBJ2-3; TRBD2 agrees at 7 bases. The V segment lost 8 bases and the J segment 4 bases; nucleotides outside the gene matches: 9. CDR1 is MNHEY, CDR2 SMNVEV, per germline (reference sequence). The length of the CDR3 is 14 residues. CDR3 DNA: TGTGCCAGCCTGGGGGGGGGGGGGGCAGATACGCAGTATTTT. This codes for CASLGGGGADTQYF.

Many counts were recorded for this clonotype. The chain uses TRBV5-6 and TRBJ2-3; the D is unclear. V gave up 2 bases and J gave up 2 bases, with 15 bases separating them. Germline V CDR1 and CDR2: SGHDT, YYEEEE. There are 16 residues in the CDR3. As DNA, the CDR3 is TGTGCCAGCAGCTTATTAGGCGCTGTCCCCACAGATACGCAGTATTTT. Residues: CASSLLGAVPTDTQYF.

The chain carries TRBV20-1 and TRBJ1-2, with 7 bases matching TRBD1. V was clipped by 6 bases and J by 0 bases; unmatched bases: 10. Germline lookup yields CDR1 DFQATT and CDR2 SNEGSKA (reference sequence). The CDR3 totals 15 residues. CDR3 in amino acids: CSAQASGGSNYGYTF. CDR3 sequence (DNA): TGCAGTGCCCAGGCCTCAGGGGGGTCTAACTATGGCTACACCTTC.

V usage is TRBV20-1 and J usage is TRBJ2-2; TRBD2 matches 8 bases. V gave up 3 bases and J gave up 4 bases; unmatched junction bases: 10. CDR3 size: 16 residues. In germline, CDR1 is DFQATT, CDR2 SNEGSKA (reference sequence). CDR3 bases: TGCAGTGCTAGGACCGGGGGGGGGGCACGCACCGGGGAGCTGTTTTTT. This sequence encodes CSARTGGGARTGELFF.

This clonotype has only a few counts. The chain employs TRBV2 and TRBJ2-7; D is unclear. The CDR3 sequence is 14 residues long. From germline, CDR1 is SNHLY and CDR2 FYNNEI. Trimming took off 7 bases at V and 4 bases at J, with 17 bases between the two ends. The CDR3 nucleotides are TGTGCCAGCACCCCCCAAATTAAGTTATACGAGCAGTACTTC. This sequence encodes CASTPQIKLYEQYF.

V gene TRBV6-1 combines with J gene TRBJ2-3; 8 bases agree with TRBD1. J gave up 6 bases and V 6 bases, and 8 bases lay outside the gene matches. Per the germline V gene, CDR1 is MNHNS and CDR2 is SASEGT. The CDR3 is 14 amino acids. CDR3 sequence (DNA): TGTGCCAGCAGGCCCACAGGGGGAGCCGATACGCAGTATTTT. Its protein product is CASRPTGGADTQYF.

The V and J genes are TRBV14 and TRBJ2-2; D not certain. The CDR3 is 15 residues long. Germline CDR1 and CDR2: SGHDN and FVKESK. V was trimmed by 2 bases and J by 3 bases, leaving 10 bases between them. CDR3 DNA: TGTGCCAGCAGCCAATTTAGCCCATACACCGGGGAGCTGTTTTTT. Its protein product is CASSQFSPYTGELFF.

This clonotype was found many times. The chain uses TRBV20-1 and TRBJ2-5, with 10 bases matching TRBD1. In germline, CDR1 is DFQATT, CDR2 SNEGSKA (reference sequence). This CDR3 has 16 residues. With 0 bases clipped from V and 5 bases from J, the junction kept 9 bases outside the gene matches. The CDR3 DNA reads TGCAGTGCTAGAGATGGGACAGGGGTGCTATTGGAGACCCAGTACTTC. Protein sequence: CSARDGTGVLLETQYF.

This clonotype was picked up many times. V usage is TRBV9 and J usage is TRBJ1-1; D is uncertain. Germline V gives CDR1 SGDLS, CDR2 YYNGEE. V was pared by 1 base and J by 2 bases, with 15 bases between. The CDR3 has 16 amino acids. CDR3 nucleotide sequence: TGTGCCAGCAGCGTAACTTCAGGACCACCTAACACTGAAGCTTTCTTT. It specifies CASSVTSGPPNTEAFF.

This clonotype was observed at least ten times. The chain combines TRBV6-1 with TRBJ2-4; 7 bases map to TRBD1. V shed 0 bases and J 6 bases; nucleotides not matched to a gene: 5. This CDR3 region has 15 residues. Germline V gene lookup returns CDR1 MNHNS and CDR2 SASEGT. Here the CDR3 DNA reads TGTGCCAGCAGTGAAGCAACAGGGGTAGGAAACATTCAGTACTTC. It yields the protein CASSEATGVGNIQYF.

This clonotype was recorded many times. The chain combines TRBV14 with TRBJ1-1; the D is unclear. The germline V gene encodes CDR1 SGHDN and CDR2 FVKESK. Trimming took off 7 bases at V and 3 bases at J, with 15 bases between the two ends. This CDR3 region has 14 residues. CDR3 bases: TGTGCCAGCACCCCGGCAGGTACGGACACTGAAGCTTTCTTT. This sequence encodes CASTPAGTDTEAFF.